This T cell receptor (beta chain) was documented in a study of a mutant IDH1 vaccine in newly diagnosed glioma. Study at large: The patients were given eight vaccinations, one each in weeks 1, 3, 5, 7, 11, 15, 19 and 23. Patients began vaccination 4-6 weeks after radiotherapy alone, or with temozolomide cycles. Earlier care involved radiotherapy, temozolomide, or both, and the majority received both.

The CDR3 loop spans 14 amino acids. The germline V and J ends were trimmed by 9 bases and 4 bases, with 18 bases remaining between them. Germline-derived CDR1 and CDR2 are SNHLY and FYNNEI. The table came from immunoSEQ multiplex PCR; TCRdb's copy has only in-frame clones and leaves some out. The top ten hold roughly 5.1% of the sample, which has around 50,000 clones, over 80% seen once. On this clone: What it binds is not known.

The time point was: week 5, during vaccination. The content of each vaccine dose was 300 ug of mutant IDH1 20-mer peptide, and topical imiquimod accompanied it. This specimen consisted of PBMCs, obtained from a glioma patient whose treatment included an IDH1 peptide vaccine. The genes are TRBV2 and TRBJ1-1; D unclear. The clonotype was recovered from a woman between 35 and 50 years old with glioma. CDR3 loop: CARRLGLRGTEAFF. As DNA, the CDR3 is TGTGCCAGACGGCTCGGTCTCCGGGGCACTGAAGCTTTCTTT. Variable domain in full (rest from reference TRBV2 and TRBJ1-1): EPEVTQTPSHQVTQMGQEVILRCVPISNHLYFYWYRQILGQKVEFLVSFYNNEISEKSEIFDDQFSVERPDGSNFTLKIRSTKLEDSAMYFCARRLGLRGTEAFFGQGTRLTVV.